This entry is about one TCR beta chain. Its antigen is not known. This sample is drawn from a study of T cell responses to AZD1222 COVID-19 vaccine. Overall study results and limits: Spike as a whole was targeted by vaccine-associated CD4 TCRs, dominant at 160-218 and 743-854.

The data were produced by immunoSEQ multiplex PCR, yet TCRdb's version contains in-frame clones alone and is incomplete. The data contain around 60,000 clones, roughly 90% of them singletons. The sequencing used peripheral blood, collected on day 0 of AZD1222 vaccination. The receptor was isolated from an adult in good health.

The CDR3 region has the DNA TGTGCCAGCAGTCGGGGGTCGGGCTATGGAAACACCATATATTTT. It is translated as CASSRGSGYGNTIYF. This chain connects TRBV6-5 to TRBJ1-3; D perhaps matches TRBD1 (5 bases). The CDR3 runs 15 residues. Germline V gives CDR1 MNHEY, CDR2 SVGAGI. V lost 5 bases and J lost 3, with 14 bases in between.